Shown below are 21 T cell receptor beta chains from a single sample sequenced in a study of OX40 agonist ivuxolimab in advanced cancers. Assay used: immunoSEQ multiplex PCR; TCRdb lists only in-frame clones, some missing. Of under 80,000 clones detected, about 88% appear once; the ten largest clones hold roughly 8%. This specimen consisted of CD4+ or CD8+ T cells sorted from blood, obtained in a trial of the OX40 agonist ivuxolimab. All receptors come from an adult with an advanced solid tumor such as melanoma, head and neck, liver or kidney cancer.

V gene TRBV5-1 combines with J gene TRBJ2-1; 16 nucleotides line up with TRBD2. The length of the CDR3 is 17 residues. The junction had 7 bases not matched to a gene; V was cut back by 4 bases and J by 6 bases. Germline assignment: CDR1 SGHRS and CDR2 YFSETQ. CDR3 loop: CASSVGTSGRVVNEQFF. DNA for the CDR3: TGCGCCAGCAGCGTCGGGACTAGCGGGAGGGTAGTCAATGAGCAGTTCTTC.

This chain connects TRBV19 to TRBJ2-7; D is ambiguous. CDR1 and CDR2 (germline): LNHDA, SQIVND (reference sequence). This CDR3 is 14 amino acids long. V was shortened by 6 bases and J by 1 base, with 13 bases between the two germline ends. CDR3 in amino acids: CASRAPGRSYEQYF. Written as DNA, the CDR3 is TGTGCCAGTAGGGCCCCCGGACGGTCCTACGAGCAGTACTTC.

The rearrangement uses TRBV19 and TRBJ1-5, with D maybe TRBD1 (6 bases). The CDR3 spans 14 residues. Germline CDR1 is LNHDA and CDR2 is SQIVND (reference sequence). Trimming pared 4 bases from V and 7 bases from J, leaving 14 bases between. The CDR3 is CASSTTWGAQPQHF. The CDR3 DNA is TGTGCCAGTAGTACTACGTGGGGGGCACAGCCCCAGCATTTT.

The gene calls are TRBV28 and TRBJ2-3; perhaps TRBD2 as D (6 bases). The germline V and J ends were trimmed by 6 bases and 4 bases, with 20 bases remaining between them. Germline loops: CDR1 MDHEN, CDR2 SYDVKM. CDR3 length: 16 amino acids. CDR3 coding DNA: TGTGCCAGCAGCGCCCCCGGGAGCACCGCCGCAGATACGCAGTATTTT. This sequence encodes CASSAPGSTAADTQYF.

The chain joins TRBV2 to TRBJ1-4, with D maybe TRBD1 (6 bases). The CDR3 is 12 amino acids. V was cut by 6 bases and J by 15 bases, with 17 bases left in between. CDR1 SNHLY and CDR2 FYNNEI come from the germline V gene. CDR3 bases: TGTGCCAGCAGCCAGAGGACAGATATAATGTTTTTT. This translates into CASSQRTDIMFF.

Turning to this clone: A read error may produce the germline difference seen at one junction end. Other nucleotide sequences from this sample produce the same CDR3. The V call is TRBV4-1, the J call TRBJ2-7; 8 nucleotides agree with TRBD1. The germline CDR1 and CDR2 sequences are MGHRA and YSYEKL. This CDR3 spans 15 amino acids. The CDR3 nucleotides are TGTGCCAGCAGCCAATTTACGACAGGGGACTACGAGCAGTACTTC. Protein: CASSQFTTGDYEQYF.

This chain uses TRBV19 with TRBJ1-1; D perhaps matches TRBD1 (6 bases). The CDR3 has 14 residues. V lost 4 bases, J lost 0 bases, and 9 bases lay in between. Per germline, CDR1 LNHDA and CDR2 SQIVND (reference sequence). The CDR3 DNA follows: TGTGCCAGTAGTAAGGACAGAATGAACACTGAAGCTTTCTTT. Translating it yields CASSKDRMNTEAFF.

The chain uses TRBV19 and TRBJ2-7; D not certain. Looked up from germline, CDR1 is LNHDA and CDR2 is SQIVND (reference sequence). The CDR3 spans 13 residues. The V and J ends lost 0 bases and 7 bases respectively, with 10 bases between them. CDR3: CASSIDPNREQYF. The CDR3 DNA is TGTGCCAGTAGTATAGACCCGAATAGGGAGCAGTACTTC.

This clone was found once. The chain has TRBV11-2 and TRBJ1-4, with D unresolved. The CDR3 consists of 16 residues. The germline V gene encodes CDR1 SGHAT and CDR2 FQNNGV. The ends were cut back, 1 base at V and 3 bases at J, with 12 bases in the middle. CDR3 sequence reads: CASSLGVMTANEKLFF. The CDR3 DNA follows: TGTGCCAGCAGCTTAGGGGTCATGACGGCTAATGAAAAACTGTTTTTT.

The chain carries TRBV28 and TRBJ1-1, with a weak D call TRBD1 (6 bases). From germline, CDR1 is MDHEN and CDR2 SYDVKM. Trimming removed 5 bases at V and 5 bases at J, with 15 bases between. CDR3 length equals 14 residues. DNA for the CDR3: TGTGCCAGCAGTACGCAGGGGTATAGGACTGAAGCTTTCTTT. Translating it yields CASSTQGYRTEAFF.

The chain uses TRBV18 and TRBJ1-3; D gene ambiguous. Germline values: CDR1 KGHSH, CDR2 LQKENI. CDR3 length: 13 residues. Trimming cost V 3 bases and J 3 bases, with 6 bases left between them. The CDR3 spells CASSPANGNTIYF. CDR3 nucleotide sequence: TGTGCCAGCTCACCGGCGAATGGAAACACCATATATTTT.

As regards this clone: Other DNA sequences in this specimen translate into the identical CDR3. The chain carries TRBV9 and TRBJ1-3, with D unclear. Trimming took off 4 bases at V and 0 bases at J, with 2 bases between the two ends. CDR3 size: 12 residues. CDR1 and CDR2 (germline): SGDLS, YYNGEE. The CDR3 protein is CASSFSGNTIYF. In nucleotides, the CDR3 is TGTGCCAGCAGCTTCTCTGGAAACACCATATATTTT. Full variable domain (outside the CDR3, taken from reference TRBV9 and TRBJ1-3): DSGVTQTPKHLITATGQRVTLRCSPRSGDLSVYWYQQSLDQGLQFLIQYYNGEERAKGNILERFSAQQFPDLHSELNLSSLELGDSALYFCASSFSGNTIYFGEGSWLTVV.

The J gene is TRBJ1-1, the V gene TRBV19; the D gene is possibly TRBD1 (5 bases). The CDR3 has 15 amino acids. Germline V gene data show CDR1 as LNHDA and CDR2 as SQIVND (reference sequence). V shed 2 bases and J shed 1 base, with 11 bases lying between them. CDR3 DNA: TGTGCCAGTAGTATAAGGGACCTTAAGAACACTGAAGCTTTCTTT. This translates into CASSIRDLKNTEAFF. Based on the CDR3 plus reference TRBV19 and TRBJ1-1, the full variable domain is DGGITQSPKYLFRKEGQNVTLSCEQNLNHDAMYWYRQDPGQGLRLIYYSQIVNDFQKGDIAEGYSVSREKKESFPLTVTSAQKNPTAFYLCASSIRDLKNTEAFFGQGTRLTVV.

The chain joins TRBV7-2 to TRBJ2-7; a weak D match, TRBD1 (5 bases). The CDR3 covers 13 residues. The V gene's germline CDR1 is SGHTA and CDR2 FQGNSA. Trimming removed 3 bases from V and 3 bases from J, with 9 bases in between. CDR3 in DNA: TGTGCCAGCAGCTTTGACAGAATCTACGAGCAGTACTTC. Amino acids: CASSFDRIYEQYF.

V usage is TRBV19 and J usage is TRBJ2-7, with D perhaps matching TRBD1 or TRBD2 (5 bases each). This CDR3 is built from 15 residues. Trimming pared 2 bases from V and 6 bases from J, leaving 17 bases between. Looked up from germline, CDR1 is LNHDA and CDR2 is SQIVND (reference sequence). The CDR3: CASSILPRGGGEQYF. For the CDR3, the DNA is TGTGCCAGTAGTATACTACCGCGCGGTGGGGGCGAGCAGTACTTC. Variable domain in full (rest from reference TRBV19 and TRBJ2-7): DGGITQSPKYLFRKEGQNVTLSCEQNLNHDAMYWYRQDPGQGLRLIYYSQIVNDFQKGDIAEGYSVSREKKESFPLTVTSAQKNPTAFYLCASSILPRGGGEQYFGPGTRLTVT.

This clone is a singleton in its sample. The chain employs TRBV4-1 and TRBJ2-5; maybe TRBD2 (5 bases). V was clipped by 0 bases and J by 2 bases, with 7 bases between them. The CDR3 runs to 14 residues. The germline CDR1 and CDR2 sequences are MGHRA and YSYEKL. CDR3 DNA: TGCGCCAGCAGCCAAGATCGCGGGCAAGAGACCCAGTACTTC. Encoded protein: CASSQDRGQETQYF.

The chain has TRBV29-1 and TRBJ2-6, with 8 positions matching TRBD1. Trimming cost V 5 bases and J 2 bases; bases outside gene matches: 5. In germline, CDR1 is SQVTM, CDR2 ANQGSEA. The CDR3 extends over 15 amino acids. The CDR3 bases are TGCAGCGTTTTTCAGGGGGCTGCTGGGGCCAACGTCCTGACTTTC. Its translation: CSVFQGAAGANVLTF.

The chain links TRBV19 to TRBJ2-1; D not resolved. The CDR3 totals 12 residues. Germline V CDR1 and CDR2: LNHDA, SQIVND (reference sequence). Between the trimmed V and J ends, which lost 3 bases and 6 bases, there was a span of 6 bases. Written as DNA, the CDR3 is TGTGCCAGTAGTATGAGGCCCAATGAGCAGTTCTTC. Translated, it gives CASSMRPNEQFF. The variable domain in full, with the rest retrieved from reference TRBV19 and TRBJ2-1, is DGGITQSPKYLFRKEGQNVTLSCEQNLNHDAMYWYRQDPGQGLRLIYYSQIVNDFQKGDIAEGYSVSREKKESFPLTVTSAQKNPTAFYLCASSMRPNEQFFGPGTRLTVL.

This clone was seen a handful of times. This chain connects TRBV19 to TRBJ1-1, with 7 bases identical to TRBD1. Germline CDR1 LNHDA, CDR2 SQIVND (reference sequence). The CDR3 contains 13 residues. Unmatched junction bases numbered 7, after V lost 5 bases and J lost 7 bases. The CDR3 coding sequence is TGTGCCAGTAGTGCGGACAGGTCTAATGAAGCTTTCTTT. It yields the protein CASSADRSNEAFF. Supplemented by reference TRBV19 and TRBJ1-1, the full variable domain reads DGGITQSPKYLFRKEGQNVTLSCEQNLNHDAMYWYRQDPGQGLRLIYYSQIVNDFQKGDIAEGYSVSREKKESFPLTVTSAQKNPTAFYLCASSADRSNEAFFGQGTRLTVV.

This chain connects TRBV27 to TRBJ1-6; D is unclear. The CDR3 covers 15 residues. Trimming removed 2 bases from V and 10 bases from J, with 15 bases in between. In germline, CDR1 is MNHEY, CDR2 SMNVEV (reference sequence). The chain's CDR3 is CASSLIGLNGSPLHF. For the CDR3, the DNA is TGTGCCAGCAGTTTAATTGGGTTGAACGGCTCACCCCTCCACTTT.

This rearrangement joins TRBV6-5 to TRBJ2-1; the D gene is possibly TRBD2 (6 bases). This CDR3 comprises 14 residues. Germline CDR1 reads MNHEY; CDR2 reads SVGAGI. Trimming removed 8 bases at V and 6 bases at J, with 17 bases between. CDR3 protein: CASSPGERANEQFF. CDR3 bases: TGTGCCAGCTCCCCGGGAGAGAGGGCCAATGAGCAGTTCTTC.